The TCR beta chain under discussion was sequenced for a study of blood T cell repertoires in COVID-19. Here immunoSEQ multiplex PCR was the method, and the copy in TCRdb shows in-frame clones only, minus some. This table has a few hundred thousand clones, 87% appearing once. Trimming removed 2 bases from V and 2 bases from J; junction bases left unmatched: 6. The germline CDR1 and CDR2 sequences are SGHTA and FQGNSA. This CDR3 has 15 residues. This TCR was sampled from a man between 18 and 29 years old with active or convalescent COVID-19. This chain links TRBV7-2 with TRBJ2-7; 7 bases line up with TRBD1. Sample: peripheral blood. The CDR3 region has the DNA TGTGCCAGCAGCTTATTCACAGGGGTGCCCTACGAGCAGTACTTC. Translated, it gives CASSLFTGVPYEQYF.